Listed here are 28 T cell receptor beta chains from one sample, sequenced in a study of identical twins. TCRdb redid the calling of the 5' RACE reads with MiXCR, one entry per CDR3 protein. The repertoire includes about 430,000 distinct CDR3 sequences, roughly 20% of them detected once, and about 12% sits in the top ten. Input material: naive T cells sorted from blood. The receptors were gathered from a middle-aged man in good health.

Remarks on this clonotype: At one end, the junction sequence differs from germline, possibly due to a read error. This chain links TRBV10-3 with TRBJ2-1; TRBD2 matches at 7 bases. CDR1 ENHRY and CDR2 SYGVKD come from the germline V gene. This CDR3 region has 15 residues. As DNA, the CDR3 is TGTGCCATCGGGCACGGCGGGAGCTCCTACAATGAGCATTTCTTC. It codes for CAIGHGGSSYNEHFF.

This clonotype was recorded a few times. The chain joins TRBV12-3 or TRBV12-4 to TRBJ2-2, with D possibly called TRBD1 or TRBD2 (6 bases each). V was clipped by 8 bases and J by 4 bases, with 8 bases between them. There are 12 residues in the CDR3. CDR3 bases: TGTGCCAGCGAGGGGGGCACCGGGGAGCTGTTTTTT. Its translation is CASEGGTGELFF.

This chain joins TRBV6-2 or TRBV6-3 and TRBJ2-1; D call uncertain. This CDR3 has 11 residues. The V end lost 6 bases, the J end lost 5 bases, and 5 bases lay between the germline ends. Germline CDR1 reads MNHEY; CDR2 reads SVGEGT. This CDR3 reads CASRTNNEQFF. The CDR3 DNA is TGTGCCAGCAGAACCAACAATGAGCAGTTCTTC.

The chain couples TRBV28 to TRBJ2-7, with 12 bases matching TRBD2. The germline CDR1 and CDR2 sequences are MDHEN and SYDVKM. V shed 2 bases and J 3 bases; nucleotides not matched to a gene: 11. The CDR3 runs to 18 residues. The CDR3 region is CASSLNLAGGPRGYEQYF. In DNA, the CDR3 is TGTGCCAGCAGTTTAAACCTAGCGGGAGGGCCCCGAGGCTACGAGCAGTACTTC.

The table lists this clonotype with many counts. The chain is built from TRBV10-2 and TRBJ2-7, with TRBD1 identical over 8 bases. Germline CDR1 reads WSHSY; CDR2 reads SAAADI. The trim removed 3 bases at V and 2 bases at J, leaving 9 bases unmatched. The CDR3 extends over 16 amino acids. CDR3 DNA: TGCGCCAGCAGTGAACCGACGGGACAGGCACCCTACGAGCAGTACTTC. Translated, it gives CASSEPTGQAPYEQYF.

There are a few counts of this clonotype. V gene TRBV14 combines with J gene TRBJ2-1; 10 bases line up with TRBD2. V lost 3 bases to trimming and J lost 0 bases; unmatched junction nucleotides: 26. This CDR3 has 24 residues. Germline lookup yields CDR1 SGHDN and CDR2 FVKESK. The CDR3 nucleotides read TGTGCCAGCAGCCAGGCTAGGGTTCTAGCGGGAGTATCCACAGTGAGAAGCTCCTACAATGAGCAGTTCTTC. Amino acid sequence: CASSQARVLAGVSTVRSSYNEQFF. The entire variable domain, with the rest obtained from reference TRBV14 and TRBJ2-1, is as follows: EAGVTQFPSHSVIEKGQTVTLRCDPISGHDNLYWYRRVMGKEIKFLLHFVKESKQDESGMPNNRFLAERTGGTYSTLKVQPAELEDSGVYFCASSQARVLAGVSTVRSSYNEQFFGPGTRLTVL.

CDR3 coding DNA: TGTGCCAGCAGTTACTGGAAGGGAAATTCACCCCTCCACTTT. Its protein product is CASSYWKGNSPLHF. This chain connects TRBV6-5 to TRBJ1-6; D is uncertain. The CDR3 covers 14 residues. V dropped 1 base and J dropped 7 bases, with 8 bases sitting between them. The germline CDR1 and CDR2 sequences are MNHEY and SVGAGI.

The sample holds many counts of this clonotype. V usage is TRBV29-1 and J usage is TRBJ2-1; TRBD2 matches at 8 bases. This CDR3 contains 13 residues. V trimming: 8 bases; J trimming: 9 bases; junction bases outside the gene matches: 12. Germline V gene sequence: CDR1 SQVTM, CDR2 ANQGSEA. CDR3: CSTSSGRKGEQFF. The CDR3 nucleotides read TGCAGCACTTCAAGCGGGAGAAAGGGTGAGCAGTTCTTC.

The CDR3 nucleotides are TGTGCCAGCAGTTCTACTAGCGGGGGCCTACAAGAGACCCAGTACTTC. Its translation is CASSSTSGGLQETQYF. The chain joins TRBV28 to TRBJ2-5; 11 nucleotides align to TRBD2. This CDR3 is built from 16 residues. CDR1 and CDR2 (germline): MDHEN, SYDVKM. Trimming took 4 bases from V and 2 from J; bases not matched to a gene: 6.

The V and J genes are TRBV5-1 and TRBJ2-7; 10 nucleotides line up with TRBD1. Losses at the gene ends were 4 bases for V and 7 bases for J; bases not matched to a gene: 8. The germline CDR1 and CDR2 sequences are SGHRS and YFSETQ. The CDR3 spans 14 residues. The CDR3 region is CASSGGQGVGEQYF. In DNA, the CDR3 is TGCGCCAGCAGCGGCGGACAGGGGGTGGGAGAGCAGTACTTC.

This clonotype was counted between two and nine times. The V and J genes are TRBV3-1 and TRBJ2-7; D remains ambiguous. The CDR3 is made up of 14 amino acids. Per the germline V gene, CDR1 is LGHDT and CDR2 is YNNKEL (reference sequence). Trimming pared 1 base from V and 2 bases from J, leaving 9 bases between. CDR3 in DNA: TGTGCCAGCAGCCAAGGTACAACGACCTACGAGCAGTACTTC. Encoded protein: CASSQGTTTYEQYF.

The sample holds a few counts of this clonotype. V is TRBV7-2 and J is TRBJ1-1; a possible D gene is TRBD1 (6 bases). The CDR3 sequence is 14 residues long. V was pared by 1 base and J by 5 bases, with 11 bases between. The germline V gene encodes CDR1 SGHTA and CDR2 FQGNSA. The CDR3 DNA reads TGTGCCAGCAGCTTAGGGAGGGGGAGGACTGAAGCTTTCTTT. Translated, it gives CASSLGRGRTEAFF.

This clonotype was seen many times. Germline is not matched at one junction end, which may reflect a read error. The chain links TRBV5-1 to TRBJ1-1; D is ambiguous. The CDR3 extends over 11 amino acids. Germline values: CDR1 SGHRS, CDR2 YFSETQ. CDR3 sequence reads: CASSLGTEAFF. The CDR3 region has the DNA TGTGCCAGCAGTTTAGGGACTGAAGCTTTCTTT.

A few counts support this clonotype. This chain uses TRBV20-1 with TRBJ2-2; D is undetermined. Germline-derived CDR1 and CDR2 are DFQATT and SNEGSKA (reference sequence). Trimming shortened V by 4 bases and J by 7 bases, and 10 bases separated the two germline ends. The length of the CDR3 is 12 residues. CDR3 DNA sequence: TGCAGTGCTAACCCCGGGCACGGGGAGCTGTTTTTT. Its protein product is CSANPGHGELFF.

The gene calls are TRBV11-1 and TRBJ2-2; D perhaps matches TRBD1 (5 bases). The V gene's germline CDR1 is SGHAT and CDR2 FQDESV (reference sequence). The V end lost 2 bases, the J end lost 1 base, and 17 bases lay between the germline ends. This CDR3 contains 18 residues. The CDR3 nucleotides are TGTGCCAGCAGCTTATCTCCGACAGAACCCCTGAACACCGGGGAGCTGTTTTTT. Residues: CASSLSPTEPLNTGELFF. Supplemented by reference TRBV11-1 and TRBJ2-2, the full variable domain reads EAEVAQSPRYKITEKSQAVAFWCDPISGHATLYWYRQILGQGPELLVQFQDESVVDDSQLPKDRFSAERLKGVDSTLKIQPAELGDSAMYLCASSLSPTEPLNTGELFFGEGSRLTVL.

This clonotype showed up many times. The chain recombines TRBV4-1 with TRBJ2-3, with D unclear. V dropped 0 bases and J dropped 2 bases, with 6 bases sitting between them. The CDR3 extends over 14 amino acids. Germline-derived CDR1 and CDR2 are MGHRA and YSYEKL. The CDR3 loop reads CASSQDTSTDTQYF. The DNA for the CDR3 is TGCGCCAGCAGCCAAGATACCTCCACAGATACGCAGTATTTT.

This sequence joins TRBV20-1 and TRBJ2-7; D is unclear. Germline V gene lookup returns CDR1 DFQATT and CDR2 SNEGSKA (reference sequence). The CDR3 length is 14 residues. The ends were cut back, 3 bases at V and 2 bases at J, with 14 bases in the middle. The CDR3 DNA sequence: TGCAGTGCTAGTGGCAGGCGGAACACCTACGAGCAGTACTTC. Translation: CSASGRRNTYEQYF.

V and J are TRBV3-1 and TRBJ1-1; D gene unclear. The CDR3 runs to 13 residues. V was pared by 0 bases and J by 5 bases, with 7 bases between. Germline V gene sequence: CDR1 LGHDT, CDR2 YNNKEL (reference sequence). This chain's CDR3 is CASSQERRTEAFF. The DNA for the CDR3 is TGTGCCAGCAGCCAAGAGAGAAGGACTGAAGCTTTCTTT.

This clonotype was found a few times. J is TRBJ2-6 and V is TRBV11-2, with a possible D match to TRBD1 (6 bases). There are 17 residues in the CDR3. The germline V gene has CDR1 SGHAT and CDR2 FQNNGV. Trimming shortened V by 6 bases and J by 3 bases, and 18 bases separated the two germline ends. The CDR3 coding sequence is TGTGCCAGCAGACGACCGGGACATACTCGTGGGGCCAACGTCCTGACTTTC. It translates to CASRRPGHTRGANVLTF.

This CDR3 is CSASPTGFAYEQYF. The CDR3 nucleotides read TGCAGTGCTAGTCCTACTGGGTTCGCCTACGAGCAGTACTTC. The gene calls are TRBV20-1 and TRBJ2-7; D uncertain. The germline V gene encodes CDR1 DFQATT and CDR2 SNEGSKA (reference sequence). CDR3 length equals 14 residues. The ends were cut back, 3 bases at V and 2 bases at J, with 14 bases in the middle.

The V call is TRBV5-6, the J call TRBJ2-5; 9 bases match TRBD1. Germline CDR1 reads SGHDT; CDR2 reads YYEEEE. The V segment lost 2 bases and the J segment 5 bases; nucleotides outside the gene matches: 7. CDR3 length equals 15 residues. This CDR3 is CASSLTRDRDETQYF. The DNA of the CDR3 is TGTGCCAGCAGCTTAACCCGGGACAGGGATGAGACCCAGTACTTC.

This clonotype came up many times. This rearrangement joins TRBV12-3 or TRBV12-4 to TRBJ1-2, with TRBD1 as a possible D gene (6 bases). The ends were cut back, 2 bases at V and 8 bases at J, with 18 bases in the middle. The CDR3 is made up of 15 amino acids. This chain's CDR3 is CASSLSSGLRGGYTF. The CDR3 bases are TGTGCCAGCAGTTTATCCTCAGGCCTCAGGGGCGGCTACACCTTC.

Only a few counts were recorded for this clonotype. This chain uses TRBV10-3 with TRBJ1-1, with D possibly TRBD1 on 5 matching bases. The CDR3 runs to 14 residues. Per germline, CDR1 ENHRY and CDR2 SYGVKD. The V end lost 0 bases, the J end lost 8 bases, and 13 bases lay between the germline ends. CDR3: CAISESSVNREAFF. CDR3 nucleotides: TGTGCCATCAGTGAGTCCAGCGTCAACAGGGAAGCTTTCTTT.

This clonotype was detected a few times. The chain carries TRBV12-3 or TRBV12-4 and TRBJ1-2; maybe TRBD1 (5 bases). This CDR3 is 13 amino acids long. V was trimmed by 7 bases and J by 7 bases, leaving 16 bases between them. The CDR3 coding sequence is TGTGCCAGCACCCCGGGGGGTGGAGGTGGCTACACCTTC. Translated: CASTPGGGGGYTF.

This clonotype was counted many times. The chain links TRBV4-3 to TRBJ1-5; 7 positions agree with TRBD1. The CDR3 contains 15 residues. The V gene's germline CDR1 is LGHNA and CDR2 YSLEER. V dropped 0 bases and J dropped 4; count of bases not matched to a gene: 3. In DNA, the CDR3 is TGCGCCAGCAGCCAAGATCTACAGGGGAATCAGCCCCAGCATTTT. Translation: CASSQDLQGNQPQHF.

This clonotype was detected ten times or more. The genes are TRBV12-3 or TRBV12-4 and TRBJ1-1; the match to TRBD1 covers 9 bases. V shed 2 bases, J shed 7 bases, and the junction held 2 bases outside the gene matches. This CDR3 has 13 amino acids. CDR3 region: CASSLRGQGEAFF. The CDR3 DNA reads TGTGCCAGCAGTTTACGGGGACAGGGTGAAGCTTTCTTT.

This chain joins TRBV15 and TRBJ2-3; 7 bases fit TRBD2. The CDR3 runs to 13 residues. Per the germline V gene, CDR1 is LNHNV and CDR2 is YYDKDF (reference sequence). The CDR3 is CAAGVPRTDTQYF. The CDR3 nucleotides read TGTGCGGCGGGGGTCCCCCGCACAGATACGCAGTATTTT.

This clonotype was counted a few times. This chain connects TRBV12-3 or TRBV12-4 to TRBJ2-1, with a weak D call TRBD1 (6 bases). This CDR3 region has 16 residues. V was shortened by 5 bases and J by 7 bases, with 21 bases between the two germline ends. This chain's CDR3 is CASSGTGHRALNEQFF. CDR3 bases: TGTGCCAGCAGTGGAACGGGACACAGGGCCCTAAATGAGCAGTTCTTC.